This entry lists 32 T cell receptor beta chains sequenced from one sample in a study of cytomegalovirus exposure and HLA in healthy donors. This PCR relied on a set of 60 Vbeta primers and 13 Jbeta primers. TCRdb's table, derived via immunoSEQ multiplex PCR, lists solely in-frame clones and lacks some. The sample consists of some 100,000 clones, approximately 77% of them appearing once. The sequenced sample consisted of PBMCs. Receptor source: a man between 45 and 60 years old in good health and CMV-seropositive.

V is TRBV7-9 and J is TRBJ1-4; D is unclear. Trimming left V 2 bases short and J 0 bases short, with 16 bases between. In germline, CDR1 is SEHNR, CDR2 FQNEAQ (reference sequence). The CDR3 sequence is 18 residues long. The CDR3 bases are TGTGCCAGCAGCTTAAAGGGTGGGAGGCCGGCAACTAATGAAAAACTGTTTTTT. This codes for CASSLKGGRPATNEKLFF.

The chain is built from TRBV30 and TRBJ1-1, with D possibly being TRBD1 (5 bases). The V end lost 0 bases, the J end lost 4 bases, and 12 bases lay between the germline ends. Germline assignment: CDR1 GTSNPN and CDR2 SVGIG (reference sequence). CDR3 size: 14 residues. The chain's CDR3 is CAWSVPGQGTEAFF. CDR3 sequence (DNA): TGTGCCTGGAGTGTTCCAGGGCAGGGCACTGAAGCTTTCTTT.

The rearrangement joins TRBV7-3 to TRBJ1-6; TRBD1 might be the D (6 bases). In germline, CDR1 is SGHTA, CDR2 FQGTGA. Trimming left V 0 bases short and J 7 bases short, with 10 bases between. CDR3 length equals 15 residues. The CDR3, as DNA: TGTGCCAGCAGCTTAACTGGACAGCTGAATTCACCCCTCCACTTT. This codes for CASSLTGQLNSPLHF. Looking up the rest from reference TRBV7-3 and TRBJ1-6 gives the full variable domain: GAGVSQTPSNKVTEKGKYVELRCDPISGHTALYWYRQSLGQGPEFLIYFQGTGAADDSGLPNDRFFAVRPEGSVSTLKIQRTERGDSAVYLCASSLTGQLNSPLHFGNGTRLTVT.

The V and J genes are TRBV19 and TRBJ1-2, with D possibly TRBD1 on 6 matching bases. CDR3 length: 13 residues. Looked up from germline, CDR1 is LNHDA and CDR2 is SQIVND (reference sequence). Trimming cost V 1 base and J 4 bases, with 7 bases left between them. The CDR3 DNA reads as TGTGCCAGTAGTATAGGCAGGGGCTATGGCTACACCTTC. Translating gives CASSIGRGYGYTF.

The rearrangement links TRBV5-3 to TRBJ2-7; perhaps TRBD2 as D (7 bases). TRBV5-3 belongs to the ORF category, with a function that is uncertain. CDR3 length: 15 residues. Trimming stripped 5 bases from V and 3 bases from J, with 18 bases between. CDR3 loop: CARRGGTRRLYEQYF. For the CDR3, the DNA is TGTGCCAGAAGGGGAGGGACAAGGAGGCTCTACGAGCAGTACTTC.

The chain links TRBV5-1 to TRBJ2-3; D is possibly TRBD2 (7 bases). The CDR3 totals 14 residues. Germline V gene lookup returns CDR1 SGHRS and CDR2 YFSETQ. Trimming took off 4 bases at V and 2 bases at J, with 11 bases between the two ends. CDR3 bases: TGCGCCAGCAGCAGGGGGACTATCACAGATACGCAGTATTTT. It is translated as CASSRGTITDTQYF.

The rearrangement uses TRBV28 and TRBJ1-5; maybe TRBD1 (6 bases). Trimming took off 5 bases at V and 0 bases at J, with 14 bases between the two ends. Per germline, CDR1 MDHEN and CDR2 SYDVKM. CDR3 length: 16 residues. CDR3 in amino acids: CASSLRGGLSNQPQHF. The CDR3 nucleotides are TGTGCCAGCAGTCTTAGGGGGGGCCTTAGCAATCAGCCCCAGCATTTT.

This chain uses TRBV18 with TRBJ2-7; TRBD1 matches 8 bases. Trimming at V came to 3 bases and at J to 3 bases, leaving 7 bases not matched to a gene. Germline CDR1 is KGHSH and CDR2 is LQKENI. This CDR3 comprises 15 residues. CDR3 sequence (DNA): TGTGCCAGCTCACCTGCCGGGACAGGCTACTACGAGCAGTACTTC. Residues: CASSPAGTGYYEQYF.

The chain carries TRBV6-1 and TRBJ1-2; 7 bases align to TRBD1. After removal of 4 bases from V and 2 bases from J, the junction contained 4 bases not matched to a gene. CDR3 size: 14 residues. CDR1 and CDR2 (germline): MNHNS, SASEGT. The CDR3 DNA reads TGTGCCAGCAGTGGGACAGGCGGCAACTATGGCTACACCTTC. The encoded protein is CASSGTGGNYGYTF.

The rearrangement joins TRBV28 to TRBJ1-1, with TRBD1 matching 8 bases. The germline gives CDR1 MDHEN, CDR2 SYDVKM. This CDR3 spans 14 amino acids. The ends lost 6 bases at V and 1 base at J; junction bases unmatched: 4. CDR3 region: CASSKQGENTEAFF. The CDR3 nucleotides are TGTGCCAGCAGCAAACAGGGGGAGAACACTGAAGCTTTCTTT.

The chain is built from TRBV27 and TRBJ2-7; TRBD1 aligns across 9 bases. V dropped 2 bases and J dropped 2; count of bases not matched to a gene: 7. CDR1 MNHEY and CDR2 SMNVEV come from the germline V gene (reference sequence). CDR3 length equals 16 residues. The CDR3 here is CASSLRTGASPYEQYF. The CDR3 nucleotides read TGTGCCAGCAGTTTACGGACAGGGGCCTCCCCCTACGAGCAGTACTTC.

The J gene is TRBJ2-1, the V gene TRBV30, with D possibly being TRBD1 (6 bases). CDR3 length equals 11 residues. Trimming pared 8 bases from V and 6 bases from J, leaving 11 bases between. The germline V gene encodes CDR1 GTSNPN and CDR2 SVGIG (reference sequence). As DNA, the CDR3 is TGTGCCCTACTAGGGGGCAATGAGCAGTTCTTC. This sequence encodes CALLGGNEQFF.

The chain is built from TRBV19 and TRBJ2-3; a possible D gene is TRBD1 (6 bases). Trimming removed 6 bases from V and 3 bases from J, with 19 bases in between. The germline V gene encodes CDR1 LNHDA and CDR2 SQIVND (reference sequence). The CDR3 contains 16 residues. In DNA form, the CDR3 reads TGTGCCAGTAGATCGACCTTGCCAGGGGAGACAGATACGCAGTATTTT. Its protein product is CASRSTLPGETDTQYF.

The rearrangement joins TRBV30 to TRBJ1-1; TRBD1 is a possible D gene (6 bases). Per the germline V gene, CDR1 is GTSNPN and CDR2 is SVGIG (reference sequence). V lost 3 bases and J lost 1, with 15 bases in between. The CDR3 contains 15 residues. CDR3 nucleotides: TGTGCCTGGAGACTCGGGGGGCAGGGGAACACTGAAGCTTTCTTT. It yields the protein CAWRLGGQGNTEAFF.

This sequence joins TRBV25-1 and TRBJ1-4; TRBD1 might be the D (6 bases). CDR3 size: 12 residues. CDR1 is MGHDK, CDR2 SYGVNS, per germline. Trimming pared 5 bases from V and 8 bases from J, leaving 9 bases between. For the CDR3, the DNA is TGTGCCAGCAGTCAGGGGCGGGAAAAACTGTTTTTT. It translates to CASSQGREKLFF.

The DNA of the CDR3 is TGTGCCAGCTCACCAACGGCTAGCGGGAGCAAGGAGACCCAGTACTTC. Translated, it gives CASSPTASGSKETQYF. This sequence joins TRBV18 and TRBJ2-5; TRBD2 matches at 10 bases. V lost 2 bases, J lost 5 bases, and 8 bases stayed unmatched. CDR3 size: 16 residues. Germline-derived CDR1 and CDR2 are KGHSH and LQKENI.

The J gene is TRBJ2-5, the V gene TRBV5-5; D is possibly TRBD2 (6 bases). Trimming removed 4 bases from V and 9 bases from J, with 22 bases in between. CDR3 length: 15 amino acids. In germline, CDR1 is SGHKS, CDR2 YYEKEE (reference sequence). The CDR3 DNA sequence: TGTGCCAGCAGCATTGACTGGGCGACTGGGAGGTCCCAGTACTTC. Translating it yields CASSIDWATGRSQYF.

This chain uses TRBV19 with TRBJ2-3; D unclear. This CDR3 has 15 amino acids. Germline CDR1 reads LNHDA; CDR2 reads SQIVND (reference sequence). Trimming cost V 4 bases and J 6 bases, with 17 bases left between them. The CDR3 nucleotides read TGTGCCAGTAGTAAAGAGATGGGTCCGAGGGATACGCAGTATTTT. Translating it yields CASSKEMGPRDTQYF.

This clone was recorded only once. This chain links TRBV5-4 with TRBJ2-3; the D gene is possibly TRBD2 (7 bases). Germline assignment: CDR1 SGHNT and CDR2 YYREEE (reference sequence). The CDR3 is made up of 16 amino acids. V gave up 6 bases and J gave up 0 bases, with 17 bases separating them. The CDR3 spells CASMLGGLGSTDTQYF. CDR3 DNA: TGTGCCAGCATGCTGGGGGGGCTAGGCAGCACAGATACGCAGTATTTT.

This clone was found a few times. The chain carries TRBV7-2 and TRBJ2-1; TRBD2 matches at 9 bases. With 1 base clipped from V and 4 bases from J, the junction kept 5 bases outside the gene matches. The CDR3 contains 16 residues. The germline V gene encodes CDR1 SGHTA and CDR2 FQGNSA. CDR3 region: CASSLVRLAVYNEQFF. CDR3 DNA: TGTGCCAGCAGCTTAGTGCGACTAGCGGTGTACAATGAGCAGTTCTTC. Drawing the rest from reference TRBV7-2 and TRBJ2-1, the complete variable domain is GAGVSQSPSNKVTEKGKDVELRCDPISGHTALYWYRQSLGQGLEFLIYFQGNSAPDKSGLPSDRFSAERTGGSVSTLTIQRTQQEDSAVYLCASSLVRLAVYNEQFFGPGTRLTVL.

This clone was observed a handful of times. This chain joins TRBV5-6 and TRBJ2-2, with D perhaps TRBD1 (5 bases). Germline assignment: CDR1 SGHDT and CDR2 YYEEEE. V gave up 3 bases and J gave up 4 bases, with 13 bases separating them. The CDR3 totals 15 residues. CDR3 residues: CASSSLRVGTGELFF. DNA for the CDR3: TGTGCCAGCAGCTCCCTCAGGGTTGGCACCGGGGAGCTGTTTTTT.

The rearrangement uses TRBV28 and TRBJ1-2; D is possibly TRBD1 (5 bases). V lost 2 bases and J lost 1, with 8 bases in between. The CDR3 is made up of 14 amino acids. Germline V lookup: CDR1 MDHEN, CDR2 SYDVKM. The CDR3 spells CASSLGAGNYGYTF. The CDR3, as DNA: TGTGCCAGCAGTTTAGGGGCAGGTAACTATGGCTACACCTTC.

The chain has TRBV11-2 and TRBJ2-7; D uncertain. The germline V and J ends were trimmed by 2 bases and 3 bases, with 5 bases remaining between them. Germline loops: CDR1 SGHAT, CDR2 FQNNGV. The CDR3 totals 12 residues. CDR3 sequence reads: CASSLSHYEQYF. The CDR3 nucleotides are TGTGCCAGCAGCTTAAGCCACTACGAGCAGTACTTC.

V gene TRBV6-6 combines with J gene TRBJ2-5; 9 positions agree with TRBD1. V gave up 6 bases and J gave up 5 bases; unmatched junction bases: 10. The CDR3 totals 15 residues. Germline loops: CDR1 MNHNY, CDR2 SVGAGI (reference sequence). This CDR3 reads CASRPGTGNGETQYF. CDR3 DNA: TGTGCCAGCAGACCCGGGACAGGGAATGGGGAGACCCAGTACTTC.

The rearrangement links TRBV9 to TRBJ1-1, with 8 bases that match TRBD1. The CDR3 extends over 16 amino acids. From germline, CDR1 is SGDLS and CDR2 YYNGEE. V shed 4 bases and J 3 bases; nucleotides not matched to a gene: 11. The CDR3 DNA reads TGTGCCAGCAGCTCAACGGCAGGGGGCCTGGACACTGAAGCTTTCTTT. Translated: CASSSTAGGLDTEAFF.

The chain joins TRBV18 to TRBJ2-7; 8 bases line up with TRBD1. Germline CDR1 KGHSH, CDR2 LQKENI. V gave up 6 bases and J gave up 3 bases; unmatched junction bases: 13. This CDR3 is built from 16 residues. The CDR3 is CASSEGQATSGYEQYF. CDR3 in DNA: TGTGCCAGCTCGGAGGGACAGGCGACATCGGGCTACGAGCAGTACTTC.

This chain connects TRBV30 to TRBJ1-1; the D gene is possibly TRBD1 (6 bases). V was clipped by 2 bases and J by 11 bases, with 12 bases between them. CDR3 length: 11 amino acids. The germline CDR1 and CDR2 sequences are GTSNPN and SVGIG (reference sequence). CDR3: CAWSSRQGAFF. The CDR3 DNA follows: TGTGCCTGGAGTTCCCGCCAGGGGGCTTTCTTT.

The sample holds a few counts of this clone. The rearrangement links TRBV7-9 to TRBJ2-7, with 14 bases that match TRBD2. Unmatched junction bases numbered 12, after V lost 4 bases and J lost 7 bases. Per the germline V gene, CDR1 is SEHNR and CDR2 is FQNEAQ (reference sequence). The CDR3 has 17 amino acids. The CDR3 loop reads CASSSGLAGGTPREQYF. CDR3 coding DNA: TGTGCCAGCAGCTCCGGACTAGCGGGAGGTACTCCGCGAGAGCAGTACTTC.

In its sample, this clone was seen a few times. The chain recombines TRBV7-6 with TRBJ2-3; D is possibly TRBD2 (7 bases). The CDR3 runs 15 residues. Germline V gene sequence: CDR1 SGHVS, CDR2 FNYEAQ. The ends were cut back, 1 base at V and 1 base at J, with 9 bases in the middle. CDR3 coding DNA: TGTGCCAGCAGCTTAGGGGGGGGCCGCACAGATACGCAGTATTTT. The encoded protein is CASSLGGGRTDTQYF.

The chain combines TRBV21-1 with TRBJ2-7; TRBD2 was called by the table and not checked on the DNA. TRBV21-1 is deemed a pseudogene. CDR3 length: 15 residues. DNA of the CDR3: TGTGCCAGCAGCAACTTATACCCGAGGGTCTACGAGCAGTACTTC. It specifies CASSNLYPRVYEQYF.

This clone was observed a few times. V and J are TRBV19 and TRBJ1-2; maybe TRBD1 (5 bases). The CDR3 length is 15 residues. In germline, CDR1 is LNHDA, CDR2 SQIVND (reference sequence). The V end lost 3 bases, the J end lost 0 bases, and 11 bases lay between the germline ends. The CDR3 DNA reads TGTGCCAGTAGTATTGGGGCCCTATCTAACTATGGCTACACCTTC. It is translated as CASSIGALSNYGYTF.

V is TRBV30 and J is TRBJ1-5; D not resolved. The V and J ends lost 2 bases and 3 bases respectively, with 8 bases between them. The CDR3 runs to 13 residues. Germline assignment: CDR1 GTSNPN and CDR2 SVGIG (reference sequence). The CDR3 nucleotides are TGTGCCTGGAGTAGGGAGTCCAATCAGCCCCAGCATTTT. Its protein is CAWSRESNQPQHF.